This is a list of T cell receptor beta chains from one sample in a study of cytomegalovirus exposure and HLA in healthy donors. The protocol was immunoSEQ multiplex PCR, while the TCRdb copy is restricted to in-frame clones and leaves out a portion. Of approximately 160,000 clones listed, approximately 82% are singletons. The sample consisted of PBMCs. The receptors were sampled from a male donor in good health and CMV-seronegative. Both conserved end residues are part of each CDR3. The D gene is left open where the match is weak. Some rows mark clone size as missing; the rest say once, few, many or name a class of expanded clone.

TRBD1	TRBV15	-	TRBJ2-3	TGTGCCACCAGCAGAGGGACAGGGGGCGCGGATACGCAGTATTTT	CATSRGTGGADTQYF
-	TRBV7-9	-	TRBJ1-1	TGTGCCAGCAGCTTTTTTCGGGGGGCCGGGAACACTGAAGCTTTCTTT	CASSFFRGAGNTEAFF
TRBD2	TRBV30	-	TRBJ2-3	TGTGCCTGGAAGGTCAGCGGGAGGAAACATACGCAGTATTTT	CAWKVSGRKHTQYF
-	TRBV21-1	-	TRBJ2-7	TGTGCCAGCAGTGTTAGAACTCGGGAGCAGTACTTC	CASSVRTREQYF
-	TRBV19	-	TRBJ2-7	TGTGCGAGCGAAGGGGGGGAAAGAGGCGAGCAGTACTTC	CASEGGERGEQYF
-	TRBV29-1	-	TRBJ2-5	TGCAGCGTTGAATCTAGCAGACAAGAGACCCAGTACTTC	CSVESSRQETQYF
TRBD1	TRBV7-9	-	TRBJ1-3	TGTTCCAGCGGGACAGGGACCTCTGGAAACACCATATATTTT	CSSGTGTSGNTIYF
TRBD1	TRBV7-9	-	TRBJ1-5	TGTTCCAGCAGCTTATTCCCCCGGGACAGGAGCAATCAGCCCCAGCATTTT	CSSSLFPRDRSNQPQHF
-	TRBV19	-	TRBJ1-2	TGTGCCAGTAGCGGGCCCGCGGGCCACATAACGGGCTACACCTTC	CASSGPAGHITGYTF
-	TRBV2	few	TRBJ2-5	TGTGCCAGCAGGAGTGGGGGACAGACCCAGTACTTC	CASRSGGQTQYF
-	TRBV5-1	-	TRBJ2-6	TGCGCCAGCACACCTACAGGGATCTCTGGGGCCAACGTCCTGACTTTC	CASTPTGISGANVLTF
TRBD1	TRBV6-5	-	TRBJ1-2	TGTGCCAGCAGTTACTCGCCCAGGGGGTCGGTCTACACCTTC	CASSYSPRGSVYTF
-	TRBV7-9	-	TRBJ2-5	TGTGCCAGCAGCTTTACAGGTTTAGGGGAGACCCAGTACTTC	CASSFTGLGETQYF
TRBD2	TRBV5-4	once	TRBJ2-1	TGTGCCAGCAGCCGTAGCGGGAGGGTGAGCAATGAGCAGTTCTTC	CASSRSGRVSNEQFF
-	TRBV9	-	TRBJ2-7	TGTGCCAGCGGACTATCATCCTACGAGCAGTACTTC	CASGLSSYEQYF
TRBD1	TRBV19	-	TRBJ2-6	TGTGCCAGTAAGCTCTTTGGGACAGGGGGCAAAGGGGCCGGGGCCAACGTCCTGACTTTC	CASKLFGTGGKGAGANVLTF
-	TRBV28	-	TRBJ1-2	TGTGCCAGCAGCCCCGGACAGAATAACTATGGCTACACCTTC	CASSPGQNNYGYTF
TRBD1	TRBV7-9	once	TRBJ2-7	TGTTCCAGCAGCCGCCCGGGACAGGGGATATACGAGCAGTACTTC	CSSSRPGQGIYEQYF
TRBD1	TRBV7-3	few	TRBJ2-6	TGTGCCAGCAGCTTGGACAGGAGGAGTGGGGCCAACGTCCTGACTTTC	CASSLDRRSGANVLTF
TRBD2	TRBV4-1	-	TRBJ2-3	TGCGCCAGCAGCCAAGGGGTAAGACTAGCGGGGAGGAAAGATACGCAGTATTTT	CASSQGVRLAGRKDTQYF
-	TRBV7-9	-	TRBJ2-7	TGTTCCAGCAGCTTTATTGAGACAATTTTTCGCGAGCAGTACTTC	CSSSFIETIFREQYF
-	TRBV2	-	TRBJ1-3	TGTGCCAGCAGTGAAGCGTCTATCACCATATATTTT	CASSEASITIYF
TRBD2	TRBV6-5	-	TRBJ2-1	TGTGCCAGCAGTTACTCGGTGGGAGGGCCATATGAGCAGTTCTTC	CASSYSVGGPYEQFF
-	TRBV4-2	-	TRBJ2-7	TGTGCCAGCAGCCAATCTCAGACCTACGAGCAGTACTTC	CASSQSQTYEQYF
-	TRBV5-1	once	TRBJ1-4	TGCGCCAGCAGCTTGGGGGGACATATGCCCCTGGGTGAGGAACTGTTTTTT	CASSLGGHMPLGEELFF
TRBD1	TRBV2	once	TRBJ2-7	TGTGCCAGCAGGAGTTGGACAGGGATCTACGAGCAGTACTTC	CASRSWTGIYEQYF
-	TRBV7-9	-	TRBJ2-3	TGTGCCAGCAGCTTTATCCCTCAGATCCCCACAGATACGCAGTATTTT	CASSFIPQIPTDTQYF
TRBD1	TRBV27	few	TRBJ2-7	TGTGCCAGCACTTTCCACGGGACAGGGACCTACGAGCAGTACTTC	CASTFHGTGTYEQYF
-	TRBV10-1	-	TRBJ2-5	TGCGCCAGCACCAGCAACCTGAATGGCGGGACCCAGTACTTC	CASTSNLNGGTQYF
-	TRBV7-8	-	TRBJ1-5	TGTGCCAGCAGCCCCCCCTCCAATCAGCCCCAGCATTTT	CASSPPSNQPQHF
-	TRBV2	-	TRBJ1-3	TGTGCCAGCAGTGTGGCCGGAAACACCATATATTTT	CASSVAGNTIYF
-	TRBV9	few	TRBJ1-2	TGTGCCAGCAGCTCCTCGAAGGGGGTCAGGGCGGAAAACTATGGCTACACCTTC	CASSSSKGVRAENYGYTF
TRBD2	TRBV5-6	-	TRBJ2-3	TGTGCCAGCAGCTTGCAGCGGGGTGTGGATACGCAGTATTTT	CASSLQRGVDTQYF
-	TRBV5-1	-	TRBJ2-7	TGCGCCAGCAGGGGGGCGGTAGATTACGAGCAGTACTTC	CASRGAVDYEQYF
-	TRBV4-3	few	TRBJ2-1	TGCGCCAGCAGCCAAGATCGTAGCGGATTCTACAATGAGCAGTTCTTC	CASSQDRSGFYNEQFF
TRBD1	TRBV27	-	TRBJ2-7	TGTGCCAGCAGTCCGCGACAGGGCGCCCACGAGCAGTACTTC	CASSPRQGAHEQYF
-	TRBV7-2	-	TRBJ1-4	TGTGCCAGCAGCTTATCGGGAACTAATGAAAAACTGTTTTTT	CASSLSGTNEKLFF
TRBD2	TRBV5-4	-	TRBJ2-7	TGTGCCAGCAGCTTGACTAGCGGGGGGGGCGAGCAGTACTTC	CASSLTSGGGEQYF
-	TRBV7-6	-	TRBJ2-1	TGTGCCAGCAGCTCGGGGGTTTACAATGAGCAGTTCTTC	CASSSGVYNEQFF
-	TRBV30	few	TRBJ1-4	TGTGCCTGGAGTGCCCTAGACAGGATTGGTGAAAAACTGTTTTTT	CAWSALDRIGEKLFF
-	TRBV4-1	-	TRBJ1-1	TGCGCCAGCAGCCAAGCAGTTGCTCGGGTCACTGAAGCTTTCTTT	CASSQAVARVTEAFF
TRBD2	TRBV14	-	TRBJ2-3	TGTGCCAGCAGTCACCCTACTAGCGGGGCCCTCACAGATACGCAGTATTTT	CASSHPTSGALTDTQYF
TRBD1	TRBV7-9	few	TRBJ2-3	TGTTCCAGCAGCTTAGAAGGGGACAGGGGTGGAGGTACGCAGTATTTT	CSSSLEGDRGGGTQYF
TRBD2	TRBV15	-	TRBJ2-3	TGTGCCACCAGCGCCCGACTAGCGGGGCCCACCACAGATACGCAGTATTTT	CATSARLAGPTTDTQYF
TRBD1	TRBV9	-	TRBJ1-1	TGTGCCAGCAGCGGACGACAGGGTTCTGAAGCTTTCTTT	CASSGRQGSEAFF
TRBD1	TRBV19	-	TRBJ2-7	TGTGCCAGTACTCCGGGACAGGGCTCCTACGAGCAGTACTTC	CASTPGQGSYEQYF
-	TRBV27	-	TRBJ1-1	TGTGCCAGCAGTGCAGACAGGAAACACACTGAAGCTTTCTTT	CASSADRKHTEAFF
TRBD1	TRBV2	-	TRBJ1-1	TGTGCCAGCAGTCGGGACAGGGGGACTGAAGCTTTCTTT	CASSRDRGTEAFF
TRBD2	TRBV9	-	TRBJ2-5	TGTGCCAGCAGCGTAGGGGGACTAGCGGAGACCCAGTACTTC	CASSVGGLAETQYF
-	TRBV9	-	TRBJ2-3	TGTGCCAGCAGCGAACTAGCAGATACGCAGTATTTT	CASSELADTQYF
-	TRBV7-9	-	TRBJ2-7	TGTGCCAGCAGCTTCGGTGACGAGCAGTACTTC	CASSFGDEQYF
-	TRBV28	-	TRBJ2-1	TGTGCCAGCACCGACAACAGCTACAATGAGCAGTTCTTC	CASTDNSYNEQFF
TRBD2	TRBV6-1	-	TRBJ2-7	TGTGCCAGCAGTGAAGCGCTCCCGGGACTAGCGATCCGCTACGAGCAGTACTTC	CASSEALPGLAIRYEQYF